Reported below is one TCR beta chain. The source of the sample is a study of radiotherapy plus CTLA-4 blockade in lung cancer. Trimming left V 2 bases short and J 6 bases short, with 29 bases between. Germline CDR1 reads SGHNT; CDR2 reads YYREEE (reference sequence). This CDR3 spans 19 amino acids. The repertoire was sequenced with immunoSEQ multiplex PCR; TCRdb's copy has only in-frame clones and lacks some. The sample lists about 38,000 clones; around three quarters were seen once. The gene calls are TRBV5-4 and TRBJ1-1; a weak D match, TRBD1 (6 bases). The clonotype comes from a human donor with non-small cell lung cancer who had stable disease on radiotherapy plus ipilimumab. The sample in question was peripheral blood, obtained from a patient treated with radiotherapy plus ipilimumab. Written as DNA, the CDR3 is TGTGCCAGCAGCTTCGTTGTGACAAGGACAGTAAGGGTCGTAGCTGAAGCTTTCTTT. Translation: CASSFVVTRTVRVVAEAFF.